The clone carrying this TCR beta chain was found once. V trimming: 2 bases; J trimming: 3 bases; junction bases outside the gene matches: 11. CDR3 length: 17 residues. CDR1 is LGHNA and CDR2 is YNFKEQ in the germline V gene. The data derive from a study of cytomegalovirus exposure and HLA in healthy donors. Generated by immunoSEQ multiplex PCR, the TCRdb table keeps only in-frame clones and is missing some. The sample lists around 220,000 clones; roughly 88% were seen once. The V and J genes are TRBV4-2 and TRBJ2-3, with 7 bases fitting TRBD2. The sequence was collected from a woman younger than 35 in good health and CMV-seronegative. Sequencing input: PBMCs. The CDR3 nucleotides are TGTGCCAGCAGCCAATTGGGCGGGAGTACGTTGACAGATACGCAGTATTTT. Translation: CASSQLGGSTLTDTQYF.